The 5 T cell receptor beta chains below come from one sample, sequenced in a study of shared clonotypes between healthy human individuals. Only in-frame clones appear in the TCRdb table, and some are missing; sequencing was by immunoSEQ multiplex PCR. The data contain about 1.1 million clones, around three quarters of them singletons. The sequencing sample was made of memory CD4+ T cells from PBMCs. Subset in this sample: CD45RA-negative fraction. These receptors were taken from a man aged 18 to 29 in good health. Some clones in this sample may be carry-over from other donors' samples.

CDR3 protein: CASSGPGTGGSGANVLTF. In DNA, the CDR3 is TGTGCCAGCAGCGGCCCCGGGACAGGGGGCTCTGGGGCCAACGTCCTGACTTTC. The V and J genes are TRBV5-4 and TRBJ2-6; TRBD1 aligns across 11 bases. The CDR3 covers 18 residues. CDR1 is SGHNT and CDR2 is YYREEE in the germline V gene (reference sequence). The J segment lost 0 bases and the V segment lost 4 bases, leaving 6 bases of the junction unmatched.

The sample holds one count of this clone. The chain carries TRBV2 and TRBJ2-7; D is perhaps TRBD1 or TRBD2 (6 bases each). V was cut by 0 bases and J by 3 bases, with 15 bases left in between. Germline CDR1 reads SNHLY; CDR2 reads FYNNEI. The CDR3 spans 16 residues. CDR3 DNA: TGTGCCAGCAGTGAAGCGCAATCGGGGGCTATCTACGAGCAGTACTTC. Protein product: CASSEAQSGAIYEQYF.

This clone was seen ten or more times. DNA of the CDR3: TGTGCCAGCAGCTCCATGGCGGGGACGGAAGCTTTCTTT. Its translation: CASSSMAGTEAFF. This chain connects TRBV7-3 to TRBJ1-1; a possible D gene is TRBD1 (5 bases). There are 13 residues in the CDR3. V lost 4 bases and J lost 8, with 14 bases in between. The germline gives CDR1 SGHTA, CDR2 FQGTGA.

This clone was counted once. The rearrangement joins TRBV7-7 to TRBJ2-1, with a tentative D call TRBD2 (6 bases). Germline CDR1 SSHAT, CDR2 FNYEAQ (reference sequence). The length of the CDR3 is 16 residues. The V gene lost 5 bases and the J gene lost 5 bases, with 19 bases spanning the gap. The chain's CDR3 is CASSRGTSRTNNEQFF. DNA for the CDR3: TGTGCCAGCAGCCGCGGGACGAGCAGAACTAACAATGAGCAGTTCTTC.

V usage is TRBV7-3 and J usage is TRBJ1-2; 8 nucleotides match TRBD1. This CDR3 is built from 15 residues. Germline assignment: CDR1 SGHTA and CDR2 FQGTGA. V dropped 5 bases and J dropped 5; count of bases not matched to a gene: 10. CDR3 nucleotide sequence: TGTGCCAGCAGCCCATCAGGGGGCTCTCGGTATGGCTACACCTTC. This sequence encodes CASSPSGGSRYGYTF.